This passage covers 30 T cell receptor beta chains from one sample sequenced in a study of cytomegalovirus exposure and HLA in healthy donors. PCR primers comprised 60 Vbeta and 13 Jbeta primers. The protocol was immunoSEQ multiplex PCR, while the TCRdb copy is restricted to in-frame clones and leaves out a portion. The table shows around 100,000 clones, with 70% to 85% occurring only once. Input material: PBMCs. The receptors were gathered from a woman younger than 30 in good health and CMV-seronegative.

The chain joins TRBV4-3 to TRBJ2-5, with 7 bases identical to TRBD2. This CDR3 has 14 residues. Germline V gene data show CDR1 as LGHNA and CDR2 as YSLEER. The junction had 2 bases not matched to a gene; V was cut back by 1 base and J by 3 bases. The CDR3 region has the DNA TGCGCCAGCAGCCAAGGGACTAGAAAAGAGACCCAGTACTTC. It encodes CASSQGTRKETQYF.

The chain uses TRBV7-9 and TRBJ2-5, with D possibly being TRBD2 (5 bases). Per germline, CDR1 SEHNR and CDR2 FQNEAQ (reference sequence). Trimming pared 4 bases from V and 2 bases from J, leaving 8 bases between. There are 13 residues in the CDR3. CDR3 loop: CASSSPGQETQYF. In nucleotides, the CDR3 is TGTGCCAGCAGCTCACCGGGACAAGAGACCCAGTACTTC.

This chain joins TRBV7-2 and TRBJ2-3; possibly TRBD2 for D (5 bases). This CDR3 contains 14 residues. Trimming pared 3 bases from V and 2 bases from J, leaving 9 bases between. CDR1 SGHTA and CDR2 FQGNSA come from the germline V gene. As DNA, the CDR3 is TGTGCCAGCAGCTTTGCCCGGGACACAGATACGCAGTATTTT. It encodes CASSFARDTDTQYF.

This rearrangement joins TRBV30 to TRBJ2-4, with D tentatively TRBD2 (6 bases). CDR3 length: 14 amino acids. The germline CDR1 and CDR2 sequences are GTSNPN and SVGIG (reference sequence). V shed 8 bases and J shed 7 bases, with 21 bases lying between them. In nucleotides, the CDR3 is TGTGCCCCGACTGGGTGGAGGGCGGGCAACATTCAGTACTTC. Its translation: CAPTGWRAGNIQYF.

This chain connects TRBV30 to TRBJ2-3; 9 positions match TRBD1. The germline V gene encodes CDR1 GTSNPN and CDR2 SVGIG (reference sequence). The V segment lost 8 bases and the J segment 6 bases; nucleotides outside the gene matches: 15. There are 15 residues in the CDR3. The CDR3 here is CAGLDRGSLLDTQYF. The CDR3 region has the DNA TGTGCCGGCTTGGACAGGGGCTCTTTGTTGGATACGCAGTATTTT.

The CDR3, as DNA: TGTGCCAGCGAGGGTGGCAATCAGCCCCAGCATTTT. Its translation: CASEGGNQPQHF. V gene TRBV28 combines with J gene TRBJ1-5; D not certain. This CDR3 has 12 residues. In germline, CDR1 is MDHEN, CDR2 SYDVKM. Trimming shortened V by 8 bases and J by 2 bases, and 7 bases separated the two germline ends.

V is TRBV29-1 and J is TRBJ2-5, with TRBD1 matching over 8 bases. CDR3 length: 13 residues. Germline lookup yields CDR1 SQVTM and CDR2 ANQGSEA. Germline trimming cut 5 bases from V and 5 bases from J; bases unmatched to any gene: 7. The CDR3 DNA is TGCAGCGTTTTGACAGGGGCATGGGAGACCCAGTACTTC. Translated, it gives CSVLTGAWETQYF.

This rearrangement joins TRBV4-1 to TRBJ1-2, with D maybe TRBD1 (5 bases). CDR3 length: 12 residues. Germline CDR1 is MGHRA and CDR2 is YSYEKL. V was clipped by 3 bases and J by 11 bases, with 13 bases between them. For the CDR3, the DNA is TGCGCCAGCAGCCATCTCCGACAGCCGTACACCTTC. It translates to CASSHLRQPYTF.

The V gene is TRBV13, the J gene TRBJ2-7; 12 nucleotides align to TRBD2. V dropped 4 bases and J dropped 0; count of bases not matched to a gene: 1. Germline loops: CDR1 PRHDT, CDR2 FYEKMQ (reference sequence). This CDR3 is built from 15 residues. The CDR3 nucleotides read TGTGCCAGCAGCTCGACTAGCGGGAGCTCCTACGAGCAGTACTTC. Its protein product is CASSSTSGSSYEQYF. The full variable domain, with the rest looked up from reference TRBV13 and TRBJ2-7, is AAGVIQSPRHLIKEKRETATLKCYPIPRHDTVYWYQQGPGQDPQFLISFYEKMQSDKGSIPDRFSAQQFSDYHSELNMSSLELGDSALYFCASSSTSGSSYEQYFGPGTRLTVT.

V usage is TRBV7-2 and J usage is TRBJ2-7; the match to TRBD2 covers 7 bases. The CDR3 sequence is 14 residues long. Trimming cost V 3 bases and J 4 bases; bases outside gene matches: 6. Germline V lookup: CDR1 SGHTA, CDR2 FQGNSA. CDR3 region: CASSLGGVTYEQYF. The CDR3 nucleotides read TGTGCCAGCAGCTTGGGAGGGGTCACGTACGAGCAGTACTTC.

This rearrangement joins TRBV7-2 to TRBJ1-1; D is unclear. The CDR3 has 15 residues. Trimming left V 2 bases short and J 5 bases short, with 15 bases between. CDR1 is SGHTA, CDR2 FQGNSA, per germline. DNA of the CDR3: TGTGCCAGCAGCTTAAACGGAGTGCCCGGAACTGAAGCTTTCTTT. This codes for CASSLNGVPGTEAFF.

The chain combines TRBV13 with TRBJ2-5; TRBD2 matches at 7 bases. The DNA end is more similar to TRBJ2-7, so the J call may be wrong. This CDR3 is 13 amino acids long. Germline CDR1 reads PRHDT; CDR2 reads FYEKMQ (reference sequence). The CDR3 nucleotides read TGTGCCAGCAGCTCTGGACTAGACTACGAGCAGTACTTC. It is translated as CASSSGLDYEQYF.

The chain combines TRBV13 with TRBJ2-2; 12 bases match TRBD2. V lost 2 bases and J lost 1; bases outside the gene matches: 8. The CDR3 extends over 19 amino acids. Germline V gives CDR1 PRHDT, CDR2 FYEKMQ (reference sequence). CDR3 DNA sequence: TGTGCCAGCAGCTTATTGTCTAGCGGGGGGGCCGGGAACACCGGGGAGCTGTTTTTT. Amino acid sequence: CASSLLSSGGAGNTGELFF.

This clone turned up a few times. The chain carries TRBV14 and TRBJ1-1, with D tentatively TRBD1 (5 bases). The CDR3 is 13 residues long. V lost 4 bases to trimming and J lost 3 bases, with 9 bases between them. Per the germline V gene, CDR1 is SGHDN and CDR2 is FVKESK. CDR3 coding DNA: TGTGCCAGCAGCCGCAGGGCATACACTGAAGCTTTCTTT. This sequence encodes CASSRRAYTEAFF.

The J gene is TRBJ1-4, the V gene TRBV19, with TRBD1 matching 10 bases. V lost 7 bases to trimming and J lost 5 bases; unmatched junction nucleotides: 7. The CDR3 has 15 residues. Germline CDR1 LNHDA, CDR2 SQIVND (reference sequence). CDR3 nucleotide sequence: TGTGCCAGTAAACCCTCGGGACAGGGGAATGAAAAACTGTTTTTT. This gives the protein CASKPSGQGNEKLFF.

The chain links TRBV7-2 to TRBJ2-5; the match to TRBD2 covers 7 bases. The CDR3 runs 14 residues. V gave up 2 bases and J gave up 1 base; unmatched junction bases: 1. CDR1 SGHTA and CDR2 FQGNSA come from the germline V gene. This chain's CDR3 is CASSLRGVQETQYF. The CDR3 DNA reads TGTGCCAGCAGCTTACGGGGGGTCCAAGAGACCCAGTACTTC.

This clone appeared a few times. The CDR3 sequence: CASSYSFGGRETQYF. The CDR3 DNA reads TGTGCCAGCAGTTACTCGTTTGGGGGCAGAGAGACCCAGTACTTC. The chain joins TRBV6-6 to TRBJ2-5, with D maybe TRBD1 (6 bases). V lost 0 bases to trimming and J lost 4 bases, with 12 bases between them. Germline V gives CDR1 MNHNY, CDR2 SVGAGI (reference sequence). The CDR3 has 15 amino acids.

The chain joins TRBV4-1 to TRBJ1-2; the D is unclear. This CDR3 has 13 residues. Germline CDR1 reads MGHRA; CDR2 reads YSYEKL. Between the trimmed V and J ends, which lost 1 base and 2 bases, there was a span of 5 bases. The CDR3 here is CASSQGGNYGYTF. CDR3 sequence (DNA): TGCGCCAGCAGCCAAGGCGGAAACTATGGCTACACCTTC.

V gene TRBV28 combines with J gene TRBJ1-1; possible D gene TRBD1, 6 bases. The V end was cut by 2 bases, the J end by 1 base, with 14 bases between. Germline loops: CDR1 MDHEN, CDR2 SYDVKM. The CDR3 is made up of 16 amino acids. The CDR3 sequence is CASSLPIGGRNTEAFF. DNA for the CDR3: TGTGCCAGCAGTTTACCGATCGGGGGGCGGAACACTGAAGCTTTCTTT.

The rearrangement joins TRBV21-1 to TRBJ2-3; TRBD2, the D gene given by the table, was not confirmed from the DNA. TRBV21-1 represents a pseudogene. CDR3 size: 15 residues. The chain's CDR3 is CASTGTSGNTDTQYF. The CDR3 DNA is TGTGCCAGCACCGGGACTAGCGGAAACACAGATACGCAGTATTTT.

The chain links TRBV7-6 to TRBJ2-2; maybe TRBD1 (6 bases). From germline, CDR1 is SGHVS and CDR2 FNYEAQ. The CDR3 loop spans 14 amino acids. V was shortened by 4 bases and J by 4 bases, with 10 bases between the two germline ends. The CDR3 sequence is CASSYGTPTGELFF. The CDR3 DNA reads TGTGCCAGCAGCTACGGGACACCCACCGGGGAGCTGTTTTTT. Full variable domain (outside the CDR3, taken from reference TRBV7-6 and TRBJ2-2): GAGVSQSPRYKVTKRGQDVALRCDPISGHVSLYWYRQALGQGPEFLTYFNYEAQQDKSGLPNDRFSAERPEGSISTLTIQRTEQRDSAMYRCASSYGTPTGELFFGEGSRLTVL.

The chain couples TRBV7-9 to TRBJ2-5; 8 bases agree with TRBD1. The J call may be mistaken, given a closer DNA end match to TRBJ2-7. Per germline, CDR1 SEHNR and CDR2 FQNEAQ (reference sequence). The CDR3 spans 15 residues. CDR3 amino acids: CASSPLATGAYEQYF. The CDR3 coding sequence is TGTGCCAGCAGCCCCCTCGCGACAGGGGCCTACGAGCAGTACTTC.

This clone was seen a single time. The CDR3 is CASSPPGNTIYF. The CDR3, as DNA: TGTGCCAGCAGCCCCCCGGGAAACACCATATATTTT. The chain carries TRBV7-8 and TRBJ1-3; D is unclear. CDR3 length equals 12 residues. Trimming shortened V by 5 bases and J by 4 bases, and 6 bases separated the two germline ends. Germline CDR1 and CDR2: SGHVS and FQNEAQ.

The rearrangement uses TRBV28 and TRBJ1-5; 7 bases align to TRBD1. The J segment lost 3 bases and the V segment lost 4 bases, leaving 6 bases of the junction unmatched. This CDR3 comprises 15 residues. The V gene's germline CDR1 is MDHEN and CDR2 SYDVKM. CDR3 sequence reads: CASSYGQDYNQPQHF. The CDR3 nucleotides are TGTGCCAGCAGTTACGGACAGGATTACAATCAGCCCCAGCATTTT.

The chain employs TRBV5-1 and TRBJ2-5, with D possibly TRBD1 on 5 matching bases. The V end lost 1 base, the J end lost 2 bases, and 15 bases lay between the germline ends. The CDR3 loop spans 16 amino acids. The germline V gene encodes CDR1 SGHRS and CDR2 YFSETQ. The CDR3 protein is CASSLIGALQQETQYF. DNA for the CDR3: TGCGCCAGCAGCTTGATAGGGGCCTTGCAGCAAGAGACCCAGTACTTC.

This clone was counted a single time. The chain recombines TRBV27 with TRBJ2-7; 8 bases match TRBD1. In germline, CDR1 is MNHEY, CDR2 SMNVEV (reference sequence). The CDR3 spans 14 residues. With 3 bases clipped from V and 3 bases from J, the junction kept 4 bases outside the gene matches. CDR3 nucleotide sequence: TGTGCCAGCAGTTTCGGACAGGGATACTACGAGCAGTACTTC. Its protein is CASSFGQGYYEQYF.

The CDR3 protein is CASSQYRGATNEKLFF. CDR3 sequence (DNA): TGCGCCAGCAGCCAATACAGGGGTGCAACTAATGAAAAACTGTTTTTT. The chain recombines TRBV4-3 with TRBJ1-4; TRBD1 matches 7 bases. The CDR3 has 16 residues. Germline lookup yields CDR1 LGHNA and CDR2 YSLEER. Unmatched junction bases numbered 3, after V lost 2 bases and J lost 0 bases.

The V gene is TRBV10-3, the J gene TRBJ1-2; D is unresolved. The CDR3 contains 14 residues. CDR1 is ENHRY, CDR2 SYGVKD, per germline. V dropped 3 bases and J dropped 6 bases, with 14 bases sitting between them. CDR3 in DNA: TGTGCCATCAGTGATAGGGCGTGGGAGGATGGCTACACCTTC. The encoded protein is CAISDRAWEDGYTF.

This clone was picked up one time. CDR3 sequence: CASSLQDTDTQYF. CDR3 sequence (DNA): TGTGCCAGCAGCTTACAGGACACAGATACGCAGTATTTT. J is TRBJ2-3 and V is TRBV5-6; a weak D match, TRBD1 (5 bases). Looked up from germline, CDR1 is SGHDT and CDR2 is YYEEEE. The CDR3 is 13 amino acids. V lost 2 bases to trimming and J lost 2 bases, with 6 bases between them.

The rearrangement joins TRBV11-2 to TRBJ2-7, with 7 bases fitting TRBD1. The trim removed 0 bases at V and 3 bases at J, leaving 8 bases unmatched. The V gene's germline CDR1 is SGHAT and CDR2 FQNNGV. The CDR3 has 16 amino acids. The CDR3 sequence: CASSLDPGTAIYEQYF. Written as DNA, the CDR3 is TGTGCCAGCAGCTTAGATCCCGGGACAGCAATCTACGAGCAGTACTTC.